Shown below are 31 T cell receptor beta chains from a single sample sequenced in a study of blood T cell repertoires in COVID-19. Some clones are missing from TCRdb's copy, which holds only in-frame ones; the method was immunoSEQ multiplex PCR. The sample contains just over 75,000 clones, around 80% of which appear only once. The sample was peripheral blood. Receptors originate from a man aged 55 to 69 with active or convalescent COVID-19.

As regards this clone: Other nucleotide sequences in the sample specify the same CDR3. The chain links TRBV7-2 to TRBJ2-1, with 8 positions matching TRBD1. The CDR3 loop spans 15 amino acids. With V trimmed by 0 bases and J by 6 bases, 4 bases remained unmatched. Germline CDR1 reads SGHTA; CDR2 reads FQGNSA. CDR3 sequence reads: CASSLAFGQGNEQFF. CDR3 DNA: TGTGCCAGCAGCTTAGCCTTCGGACAGGGCAATGAGCAGTTCTTC.

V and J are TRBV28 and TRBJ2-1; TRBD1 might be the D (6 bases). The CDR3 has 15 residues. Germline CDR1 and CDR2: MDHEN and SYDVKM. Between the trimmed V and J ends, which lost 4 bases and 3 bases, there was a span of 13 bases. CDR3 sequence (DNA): TGTGCCAGCAGTTCCCCGCTGACAGGCTACAATGAGCAGTTCTTC. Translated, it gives CASSSPLTGYNEQFF.

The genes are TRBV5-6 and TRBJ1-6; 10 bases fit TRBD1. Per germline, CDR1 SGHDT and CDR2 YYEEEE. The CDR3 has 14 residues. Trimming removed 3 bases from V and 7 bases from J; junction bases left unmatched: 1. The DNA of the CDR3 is TGTGCCAGCAGCTGGGGACAGGGGAATTCACCCCTCCACTTT. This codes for CASSWGQGNSPLHF.

This chain's CDR3 is CASSLGTSWADTQYF. The CDR3 DNA reads TGTGCCAGCAGCCTCGGGACTAGTTGGGCGGATACGCAGTATTTT. The chain is built from TRBV7-2 and TRBJ2-3; 8 positions agree with TRBD2. Germline CDR1 SGHTA, CDR2 FQGNSA. Germline trimming cut 5 bases from V and 6 bases from J; bases unmatched to any gene: 10. This CDR3 is 15 amino acids long.

In nucleotides, the CDR3 is TGTGCCGACGGACAGGTGAATAGCCAAGAGACCCAGTACTTC. This codes for CADGQVNSQETQYF. J is TRBJ2-5 and V is TRBV6-5; 7 nucleotides line up with TRBD1. CDR3 length equals 14 residues. V lost 11 bases to trimming and J lost 1 base; unmatched junction nucleotides: 10. The germline V gene has CDR1 MNHEY and CDR2 SVGAGI.

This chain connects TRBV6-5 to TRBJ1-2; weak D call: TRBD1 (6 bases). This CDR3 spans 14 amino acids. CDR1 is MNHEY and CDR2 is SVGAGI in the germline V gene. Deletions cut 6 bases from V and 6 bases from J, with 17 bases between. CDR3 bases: TGTGCCAGCAGCGTAGACAGGTTTTATAATGGCTACACCTTC. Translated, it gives CASSVDRFYNGYTF.

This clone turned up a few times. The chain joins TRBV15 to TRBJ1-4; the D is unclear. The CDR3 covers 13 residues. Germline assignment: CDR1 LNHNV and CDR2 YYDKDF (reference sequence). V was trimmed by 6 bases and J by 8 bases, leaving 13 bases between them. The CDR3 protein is CATRRETEEKLFF. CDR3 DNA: TGTGCCACCAGGCGAGAAACCGAAGAAAAACTGTTTTTT.

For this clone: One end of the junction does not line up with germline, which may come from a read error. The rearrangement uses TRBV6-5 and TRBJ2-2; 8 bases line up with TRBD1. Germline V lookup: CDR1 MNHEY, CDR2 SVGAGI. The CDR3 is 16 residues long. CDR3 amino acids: CASSNSGTGWTGELFF. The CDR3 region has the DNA TGTGCCAGCAGTAACTCCGGGACAGGTTGGACCGGGGAGCTGTTTTTT.

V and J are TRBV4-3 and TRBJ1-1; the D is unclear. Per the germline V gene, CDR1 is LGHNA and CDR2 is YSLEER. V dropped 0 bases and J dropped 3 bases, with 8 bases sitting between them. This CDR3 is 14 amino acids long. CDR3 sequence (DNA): TGCGCCAGCAGCCAAGACAGGCAGTACACTGAAGCTTTCTTT. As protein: CASSQDRQYTEAFF.

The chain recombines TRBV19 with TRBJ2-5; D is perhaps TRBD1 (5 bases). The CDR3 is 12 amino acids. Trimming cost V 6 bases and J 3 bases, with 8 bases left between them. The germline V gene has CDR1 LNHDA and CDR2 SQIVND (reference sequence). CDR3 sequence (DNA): TGTGCCAGTAGCCCAGGGAAAGAGACCCAGTACTTC. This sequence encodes CASSPGKETQYF.

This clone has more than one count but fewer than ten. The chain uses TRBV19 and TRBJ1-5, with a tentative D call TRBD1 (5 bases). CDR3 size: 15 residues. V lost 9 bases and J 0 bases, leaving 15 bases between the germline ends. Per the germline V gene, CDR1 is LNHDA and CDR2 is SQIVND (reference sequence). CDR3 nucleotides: TGTGCCAGCACTGACAGTAATAGTAGCAATCAGCCCCAGCATTTT. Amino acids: CASTDSNSSNQPQHF.

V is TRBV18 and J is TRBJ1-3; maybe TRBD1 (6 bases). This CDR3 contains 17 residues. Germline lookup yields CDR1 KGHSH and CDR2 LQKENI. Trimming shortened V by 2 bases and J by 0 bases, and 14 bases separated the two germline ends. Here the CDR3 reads CASSPLTGGSSGNTIYF. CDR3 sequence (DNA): TGTGCCAGCTCACCATTGACGGGGGGCTCCTCTGGAAACACCATATATTTT.

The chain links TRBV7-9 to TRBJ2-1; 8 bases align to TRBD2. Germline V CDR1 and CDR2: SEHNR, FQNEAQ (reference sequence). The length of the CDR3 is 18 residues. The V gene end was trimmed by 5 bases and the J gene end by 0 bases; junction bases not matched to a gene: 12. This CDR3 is CASSLWTSPHSSYNEQFF. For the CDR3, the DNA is TGTGCCAGCAGCCTCTGGACTAGCCCGCACAGCTCCTACAATGAGCAGTTCTTC.

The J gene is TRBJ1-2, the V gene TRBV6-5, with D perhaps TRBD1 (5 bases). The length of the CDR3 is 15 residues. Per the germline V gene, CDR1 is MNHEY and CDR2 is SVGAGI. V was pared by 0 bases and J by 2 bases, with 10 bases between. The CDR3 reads CASSYSPTVNYGYTF. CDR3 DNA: TGTGCCAGCAGTTACTCCCCGACAGTAAACTATGGCTACACCTTC.

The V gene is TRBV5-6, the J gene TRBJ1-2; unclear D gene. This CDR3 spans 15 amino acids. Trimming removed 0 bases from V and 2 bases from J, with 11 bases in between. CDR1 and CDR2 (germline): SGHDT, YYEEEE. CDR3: CASSLALFGNYGYTF. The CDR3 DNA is TGTGCCAGCAGCTTGGCCCTCTTCGGGAACTATGGCTACACCTTC.

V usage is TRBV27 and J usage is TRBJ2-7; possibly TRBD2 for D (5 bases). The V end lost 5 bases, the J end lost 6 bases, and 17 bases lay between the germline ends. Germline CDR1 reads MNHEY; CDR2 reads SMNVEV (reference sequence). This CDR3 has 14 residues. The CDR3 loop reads CASSPAGLAREQYF. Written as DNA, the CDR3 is TGTGCCAGCAGTCCAGCCGGGCTAGCCCGCGAGCAGTACTTC.

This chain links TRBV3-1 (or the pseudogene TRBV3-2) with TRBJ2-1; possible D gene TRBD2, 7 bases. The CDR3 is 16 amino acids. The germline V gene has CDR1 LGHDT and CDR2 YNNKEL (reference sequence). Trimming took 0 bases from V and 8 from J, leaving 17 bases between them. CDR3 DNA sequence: TGTGCCAGCAGCCAAGACGGGGGGCCTCTTTCCTATGAGCAGTTCTTC. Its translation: CASSQDGGPLSYEQFF.

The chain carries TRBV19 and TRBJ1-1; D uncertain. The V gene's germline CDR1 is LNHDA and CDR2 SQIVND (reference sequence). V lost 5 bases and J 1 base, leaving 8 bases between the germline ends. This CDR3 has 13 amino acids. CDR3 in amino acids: CASSPQKNTEAFF. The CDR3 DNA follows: TGTGCCAGTAGTCCACAGAAGAACACTGAAGCTTTCTTT.

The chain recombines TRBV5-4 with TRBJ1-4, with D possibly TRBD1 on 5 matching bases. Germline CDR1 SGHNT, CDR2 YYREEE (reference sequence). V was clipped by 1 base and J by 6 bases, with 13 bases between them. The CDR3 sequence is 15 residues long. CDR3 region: CASSLWYGGDEKLFF. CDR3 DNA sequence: TGTGCCAGCAGCTTGTGGTACGGAGGGGATGAAAAACTGTTTTTT. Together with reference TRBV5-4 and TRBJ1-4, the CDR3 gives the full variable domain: ETGVTQSPTHLIKTRGQQVTLRCSSQSGHNTVSWYQQALGQGPQFIFQYYREEENGRGNFPPRFSGLQFPNYSSELNVNALELDDSALYLCASSLWYGGDEKLFFGSGTQLSVL.

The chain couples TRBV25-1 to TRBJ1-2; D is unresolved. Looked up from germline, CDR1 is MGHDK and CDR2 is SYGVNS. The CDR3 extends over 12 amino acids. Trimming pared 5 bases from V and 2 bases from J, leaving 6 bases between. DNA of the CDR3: TGTGCCAGCAGTTCACTGAACTATGGCTACACCTTC. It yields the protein CASSSLNYGYTF.

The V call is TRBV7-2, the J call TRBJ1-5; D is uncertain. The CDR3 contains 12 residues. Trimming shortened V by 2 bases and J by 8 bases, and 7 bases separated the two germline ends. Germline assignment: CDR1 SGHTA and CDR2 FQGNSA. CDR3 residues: CASSLSREPQHF. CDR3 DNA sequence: TGTGCCAGCAGCTTATCGCGCGAGCCCCAGCATTTT.

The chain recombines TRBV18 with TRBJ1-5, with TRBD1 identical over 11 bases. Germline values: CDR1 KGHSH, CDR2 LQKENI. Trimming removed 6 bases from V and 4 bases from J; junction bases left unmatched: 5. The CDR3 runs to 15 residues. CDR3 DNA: TGTGCCAGCTCTCCCGGGACAGGGGGTAATCAGCCCCAGCATTTT. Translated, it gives CASSPGTGGNQPQHF. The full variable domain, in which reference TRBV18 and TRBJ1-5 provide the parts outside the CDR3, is NAGVMQNPRHLVRRRGQEARLRCSPMKGHSHVYWYRQLPEEGLKFMVYLQKENIIDESGMPKERFSAEFPKEGPSILRIQQVVRGDSAAYFCASSPGTGGNQPQHFGDGTRLSIL.

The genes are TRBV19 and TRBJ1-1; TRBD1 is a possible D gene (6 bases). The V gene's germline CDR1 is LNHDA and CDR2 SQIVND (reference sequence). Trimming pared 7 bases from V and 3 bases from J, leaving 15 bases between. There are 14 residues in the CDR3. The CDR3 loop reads CASTLGAGHTEAFF. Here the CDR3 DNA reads TGTGCCAGTACCCTGGGGGCAGGCCACACTGAAGCTTTCTTT.

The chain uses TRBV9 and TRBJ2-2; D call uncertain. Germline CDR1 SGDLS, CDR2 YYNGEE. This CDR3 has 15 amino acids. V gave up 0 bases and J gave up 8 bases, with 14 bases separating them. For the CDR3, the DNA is TGTGCCAGCAGCGTAGGGGCCTCACAACCGGGGGAGCTGTTTTTT. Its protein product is CASSVGASQPGELFF.

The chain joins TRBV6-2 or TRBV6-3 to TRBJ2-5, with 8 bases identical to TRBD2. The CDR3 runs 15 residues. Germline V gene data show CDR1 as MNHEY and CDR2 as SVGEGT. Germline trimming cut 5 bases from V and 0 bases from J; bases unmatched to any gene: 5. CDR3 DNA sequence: TGTGCCAGCAGTCTACTAGCGGATTACCAAGAGACCCAGTACTTC. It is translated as CASSLLADYQETQYF.

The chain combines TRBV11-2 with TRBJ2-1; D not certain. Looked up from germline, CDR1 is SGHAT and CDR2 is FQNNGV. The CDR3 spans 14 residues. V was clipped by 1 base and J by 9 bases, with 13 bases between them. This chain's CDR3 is CASSLAPSSPEQFF. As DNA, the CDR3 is TGTGCCAGCAGCTTAGCCCCTAGTTCCCCTGAGCAGTTCTTC.

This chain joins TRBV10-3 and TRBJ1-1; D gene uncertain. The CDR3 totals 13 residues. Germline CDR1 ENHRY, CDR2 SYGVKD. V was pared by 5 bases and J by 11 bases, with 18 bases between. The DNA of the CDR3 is TGTGCCATCAGTCCTTCTGCGGGGATGAAGGCTTTCTTT. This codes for CAISPSAGMKAFF.

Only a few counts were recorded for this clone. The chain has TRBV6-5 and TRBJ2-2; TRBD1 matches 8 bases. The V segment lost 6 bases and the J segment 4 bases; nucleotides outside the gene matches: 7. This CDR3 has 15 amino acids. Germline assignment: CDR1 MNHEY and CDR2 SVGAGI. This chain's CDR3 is CASSPGQGSTGELFF. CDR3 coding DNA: TGTGCCAGCAGCCCCGGACAGGGAAGCACCGGGGAGCTGTTTTTT.

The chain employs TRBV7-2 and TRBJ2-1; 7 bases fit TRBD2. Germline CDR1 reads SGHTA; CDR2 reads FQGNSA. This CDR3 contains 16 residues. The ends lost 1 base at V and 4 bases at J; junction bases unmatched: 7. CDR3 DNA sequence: TGTGCCAGCAGCTTAGTGGGGGGGGGTTCTTACAATGAGCAGTTCTTC. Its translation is CASSLVGGGSYNEQFF.

The CDR3 DNA reads TGTGCCAGCAGCGTAGGACAAGCAGGCACTGAAGCTTTCTTT. The encoded protein is CASSVGQAGTEAFF. The rearrangement uses TRBV9 and TRBJ1-1; D remains ambiguous. Trimming cost V 0 bases and J 4 bases, with 10 bases left between them. CDR1 and CDR2 from the germline V gene are SGDLS and YYNGEE. The CDR3 contains 14 residues. Drawing the rest from reference TRBV9 and TRBJ1-1, the complete variable domain is DSGVTQTPKHLITATGQRVTLRCSPRSGDLSVYWYQQSLDQGLQFLIQYYNGEERAKGNILERFSAQQFPDLHSELNLSSLELGDSALYFCASSVGQAGTEAFFGQGTRLTVV.

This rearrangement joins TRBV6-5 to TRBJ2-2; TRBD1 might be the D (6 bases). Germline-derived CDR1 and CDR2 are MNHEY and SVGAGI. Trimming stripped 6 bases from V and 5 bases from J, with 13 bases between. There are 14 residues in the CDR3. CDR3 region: CASRRPGQTGELFF. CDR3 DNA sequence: TGTGCCAGCAGAAGACCCGGACAGACCGGGGAGCTGTTTTTT.